This TCR beta chain was retrieved from a study of shared clonotypes between healthy human individuals. Every immunoSEQ plate was one replicate of a subset's evenly spread DNA. TCRdb's table, derived via immunoSEQ multiplex PCR, lists solely in-frame clones and lacks some. The sample consists of around 2,000,000 clones, about 95% of them appearing once. Terminally differentiated effector memory CD45RA+ cells were left out of the naive CD8 fraction, which was CD45RO-negative and positively selected for CCR7. Note on this clone: Its antigen is still unknown. Within the sample, other DNA sequences also encode this same CDR3.

CDR3 length: 13 amino acids. V was pared by 3 bases and J by 3 bases, with 9 bases between. CDR1 is LGHNA and CDR2 is YNFKEQ in the germline V gene. Findings and caveats of the study: Non-shared clonotypes had lower generation probabilities than those shared by all four donors.

Sample: naive CD8+ T cells sorted from blood. The sequence was collected from a man younger than 35 in good health. V gene TRBV4-2 combines with J gene TRBJ2-7; tentatively, D is TRBD2 (6 bases). The CDR3 sequence: CASSQGLDYEQYF. CDR3 DNA sequence: TGTGCCAGCAGCCAGGGACTGGACTACGAGCAGTACTTC.